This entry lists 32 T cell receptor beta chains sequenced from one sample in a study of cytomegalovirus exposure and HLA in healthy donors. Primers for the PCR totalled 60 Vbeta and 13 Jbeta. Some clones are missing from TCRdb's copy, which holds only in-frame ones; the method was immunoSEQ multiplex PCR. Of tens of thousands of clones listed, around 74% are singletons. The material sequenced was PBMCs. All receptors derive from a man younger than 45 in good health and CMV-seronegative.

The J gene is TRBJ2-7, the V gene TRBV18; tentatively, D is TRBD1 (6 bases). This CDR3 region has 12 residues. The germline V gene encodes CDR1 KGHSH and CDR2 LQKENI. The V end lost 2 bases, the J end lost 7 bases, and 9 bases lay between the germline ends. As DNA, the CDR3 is TGTGCCAGCTCACCAGGGGGCTGGGAGCAGTACTTC. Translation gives CASSPGGWEQYF.

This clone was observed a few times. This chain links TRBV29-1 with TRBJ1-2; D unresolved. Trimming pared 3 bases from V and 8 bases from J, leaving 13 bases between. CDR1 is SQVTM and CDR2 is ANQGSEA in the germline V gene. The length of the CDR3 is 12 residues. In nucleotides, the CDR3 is TGCAGCGTTGAGCACGCGGTTGGGGGCTACACCTTC. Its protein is CSVEHAVGGYTF.

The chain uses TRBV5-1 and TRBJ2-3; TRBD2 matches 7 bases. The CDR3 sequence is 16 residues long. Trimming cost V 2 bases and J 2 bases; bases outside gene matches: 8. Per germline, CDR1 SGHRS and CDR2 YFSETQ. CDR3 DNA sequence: TGCGCCAGCAGCTTCCGGGGGGAAAAAATCACAGATACGCAGTATTTT. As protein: CASSFRGEKITDTQYF.

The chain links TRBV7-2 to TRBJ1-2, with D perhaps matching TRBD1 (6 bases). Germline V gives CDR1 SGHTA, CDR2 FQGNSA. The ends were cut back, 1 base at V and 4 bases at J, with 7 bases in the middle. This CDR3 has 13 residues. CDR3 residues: CASSLDRVYGYTF. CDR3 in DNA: TGTGCCAGCAGCTTAGACAGGGTCTATGGCTACACCTTC.

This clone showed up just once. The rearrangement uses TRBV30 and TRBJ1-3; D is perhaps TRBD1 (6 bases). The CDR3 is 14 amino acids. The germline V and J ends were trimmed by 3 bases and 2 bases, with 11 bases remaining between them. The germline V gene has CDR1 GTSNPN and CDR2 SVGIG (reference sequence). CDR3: CAWRSRTAGNTIYF. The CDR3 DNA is TGTGCCTGGAGGTCACGGACAGCTGGAAACACCATATATTTT.

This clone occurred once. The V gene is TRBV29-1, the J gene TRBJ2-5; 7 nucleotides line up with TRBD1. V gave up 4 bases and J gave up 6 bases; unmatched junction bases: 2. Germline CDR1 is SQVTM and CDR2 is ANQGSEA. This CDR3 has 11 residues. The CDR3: CSVGQGQTQYF. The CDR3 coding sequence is TGCAGCGTTGGACAGGGACAGACCCAGTACTTC.

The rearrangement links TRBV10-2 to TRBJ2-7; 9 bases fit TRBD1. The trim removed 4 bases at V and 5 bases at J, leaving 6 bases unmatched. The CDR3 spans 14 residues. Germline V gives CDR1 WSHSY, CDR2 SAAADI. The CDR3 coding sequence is TGCGCCAGCAGTGGCGGACAGGGGTCGGACGAGCAGTACTTC. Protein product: CASSGGQGSDEQYF.

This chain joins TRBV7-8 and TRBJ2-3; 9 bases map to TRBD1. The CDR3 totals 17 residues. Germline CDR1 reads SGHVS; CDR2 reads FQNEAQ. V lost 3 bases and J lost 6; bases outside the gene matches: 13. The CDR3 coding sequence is TGTGCCAGCAGCTTTGACACCGGGACAGGGAGCGGGGATACGCAGTATTTT. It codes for CASSFDTGTGSGDTQYF. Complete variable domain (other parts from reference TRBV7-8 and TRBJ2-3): GAGVSQSPRYKVAKRGQDVALRCDPISGHVSLFWYQQALGQGPEFLTYFQNEAQLDKSGLPSDRFFAERPEGSVSTLKIQRTQQEDSAVYLCASSFDTGTGSGDTQYFGPGTRLTVL.

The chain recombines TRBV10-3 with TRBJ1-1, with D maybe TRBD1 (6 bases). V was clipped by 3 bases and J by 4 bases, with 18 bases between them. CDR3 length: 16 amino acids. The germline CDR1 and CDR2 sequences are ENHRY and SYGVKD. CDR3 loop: CAISDVRAGVGTEAFF. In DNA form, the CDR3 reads TGTGCCATCAGTGATGTCCGGGCAGGGGTTGGCACTGAAGCTTTCTTT.

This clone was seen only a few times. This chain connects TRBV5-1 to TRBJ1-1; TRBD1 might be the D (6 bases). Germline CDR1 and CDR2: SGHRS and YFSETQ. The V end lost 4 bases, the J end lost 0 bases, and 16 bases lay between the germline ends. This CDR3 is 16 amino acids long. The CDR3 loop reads CASSVAKTGLNTEAFF. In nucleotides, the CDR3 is TGCGCCAGCAGCGTAGCCAAGACAGGTTTGAACACTGAAGCTTTCTTT.

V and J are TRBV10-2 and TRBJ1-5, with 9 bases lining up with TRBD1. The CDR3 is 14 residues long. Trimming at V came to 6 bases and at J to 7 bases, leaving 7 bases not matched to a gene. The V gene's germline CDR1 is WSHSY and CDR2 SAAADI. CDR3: CASSDTGGGQPQHF. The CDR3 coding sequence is TGCGCCAGCAGCGACACAGGGGGCGGACAGCCCCAGCATTTT.

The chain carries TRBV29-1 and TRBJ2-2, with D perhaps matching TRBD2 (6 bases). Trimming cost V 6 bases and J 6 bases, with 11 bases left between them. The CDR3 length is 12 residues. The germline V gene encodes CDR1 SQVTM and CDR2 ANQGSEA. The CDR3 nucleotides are TGCAGCGTCGCGGGGTCTCCCGGGGAGCTGTTTTTT. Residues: CSVAGSPGELFF.

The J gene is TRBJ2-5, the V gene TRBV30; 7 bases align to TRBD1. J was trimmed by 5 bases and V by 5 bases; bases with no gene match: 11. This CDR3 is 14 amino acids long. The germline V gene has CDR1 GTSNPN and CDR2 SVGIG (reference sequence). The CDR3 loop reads CAWGGTGARETQYF. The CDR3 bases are TGTGCCTGGGGGGGAACAGGGGCTCGGGAGACCCAGTACTTC.

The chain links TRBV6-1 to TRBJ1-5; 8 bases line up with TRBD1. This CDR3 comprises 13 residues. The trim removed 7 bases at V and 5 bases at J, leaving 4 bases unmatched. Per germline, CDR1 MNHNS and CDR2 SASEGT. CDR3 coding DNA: TGTGCCAGCACCGGGACAGGACATCAGCCCCAGCATTTT. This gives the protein CASTGTGHQPQHF.

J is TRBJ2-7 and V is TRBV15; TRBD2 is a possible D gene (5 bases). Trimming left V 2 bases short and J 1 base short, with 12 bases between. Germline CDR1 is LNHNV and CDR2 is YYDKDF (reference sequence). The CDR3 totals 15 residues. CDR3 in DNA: TGTGCCACCAGCAGACCCGTTGGGGAGTCCTACGAGCAGTACTTC. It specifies CATSRPVGESYEQYF.

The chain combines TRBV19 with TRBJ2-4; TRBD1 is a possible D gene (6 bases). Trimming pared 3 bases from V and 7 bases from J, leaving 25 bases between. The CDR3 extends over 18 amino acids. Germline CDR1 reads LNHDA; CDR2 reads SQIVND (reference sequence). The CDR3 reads CASSIDEGVGAIGNIQYF. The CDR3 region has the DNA TGTGCCAGTAGTATTGATGAGGGGGTGGGGGCTATTGGGAACATTCAGTACTTC.

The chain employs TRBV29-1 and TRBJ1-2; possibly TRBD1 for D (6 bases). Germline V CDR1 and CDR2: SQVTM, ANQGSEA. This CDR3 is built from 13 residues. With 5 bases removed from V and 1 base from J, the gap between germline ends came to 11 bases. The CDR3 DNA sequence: TGCAGCGTTACCAGACAGGTTAACTATGGCTACACCTTC. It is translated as CSVTRQVNYGYTF.

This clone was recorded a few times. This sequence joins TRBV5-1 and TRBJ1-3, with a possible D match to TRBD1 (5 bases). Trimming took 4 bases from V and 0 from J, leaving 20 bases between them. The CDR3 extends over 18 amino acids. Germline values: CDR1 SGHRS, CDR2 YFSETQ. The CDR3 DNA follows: TGCGCCAGCAGCCCCGGAATGGATAGGGGATACTCTGGAAACACCATATATTTT. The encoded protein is CASSPGMDRGYSGNTIYF.

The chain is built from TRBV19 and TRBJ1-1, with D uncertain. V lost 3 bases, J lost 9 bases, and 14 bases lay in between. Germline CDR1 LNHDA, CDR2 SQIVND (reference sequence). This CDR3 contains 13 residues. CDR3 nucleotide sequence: TGTGCCAGTAGTATTTTGGCGGGCCTTCAAGCTTTCTTT. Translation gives CASSILAGLQAFF.

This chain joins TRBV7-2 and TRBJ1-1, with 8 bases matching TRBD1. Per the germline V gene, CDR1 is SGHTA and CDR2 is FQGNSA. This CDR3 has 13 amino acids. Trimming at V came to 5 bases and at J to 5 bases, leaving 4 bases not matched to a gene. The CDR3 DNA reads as TGTGCCAGCAGCCGGACAGGGTATACTGAAGCTTTCTTT. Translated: CASSRTGYTEAFF.

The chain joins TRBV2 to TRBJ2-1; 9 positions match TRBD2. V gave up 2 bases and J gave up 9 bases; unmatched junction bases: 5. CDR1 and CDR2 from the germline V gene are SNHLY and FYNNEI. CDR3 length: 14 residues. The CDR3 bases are TGTGCCAGCAGTGAATTAGCGGGAGACGGTGAGCAGTTCTTC. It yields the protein CASSELAGDGEQFF.

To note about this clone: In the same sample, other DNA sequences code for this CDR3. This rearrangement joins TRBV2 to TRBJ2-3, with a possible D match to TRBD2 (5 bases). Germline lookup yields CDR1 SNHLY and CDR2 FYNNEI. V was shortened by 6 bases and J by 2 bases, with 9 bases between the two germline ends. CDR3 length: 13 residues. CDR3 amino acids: CASSAGLTDTQYF. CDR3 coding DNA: TGTGCCAGCAGCGCGGGCCTCACAGATACGCAGTATTTT.

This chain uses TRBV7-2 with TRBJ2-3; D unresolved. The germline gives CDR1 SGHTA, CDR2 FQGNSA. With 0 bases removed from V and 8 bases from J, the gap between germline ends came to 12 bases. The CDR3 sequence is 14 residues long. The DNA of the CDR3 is TGTGCCAGCAGCTTAGCCTCGCTATCCGGTACGCAGTATTTT. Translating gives CASSLASLSGTQYF. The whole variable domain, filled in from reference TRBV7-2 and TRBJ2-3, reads GAGVSQSPSNKVTEKGKDVELRCDPISGHTALYWYRQSLGQGLEFLIYFQGNSAPDKSGLPSDRFSAERTGGSVSTLTIQRTQQEDSAVYLCASSLASLSGTQYFGPGTRLTVL.

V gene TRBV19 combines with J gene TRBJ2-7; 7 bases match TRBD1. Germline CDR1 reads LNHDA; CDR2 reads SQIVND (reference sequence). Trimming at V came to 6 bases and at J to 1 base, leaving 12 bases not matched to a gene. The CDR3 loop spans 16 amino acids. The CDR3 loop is CASSPEDRVLSYEQYF. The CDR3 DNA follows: TGTGCCAGTAGCCCTGAAGACAGGGTGTTATCCTACGAGCAGTACTTC.

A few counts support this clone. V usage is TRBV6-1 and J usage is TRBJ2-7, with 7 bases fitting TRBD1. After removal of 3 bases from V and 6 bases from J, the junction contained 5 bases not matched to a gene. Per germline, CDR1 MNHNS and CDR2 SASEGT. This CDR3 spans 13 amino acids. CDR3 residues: CASSERAGGEQYF. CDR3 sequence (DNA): TGTGCCAGCAGTGAGCGGGCAGGGGGCGAGCAGTACTTC.

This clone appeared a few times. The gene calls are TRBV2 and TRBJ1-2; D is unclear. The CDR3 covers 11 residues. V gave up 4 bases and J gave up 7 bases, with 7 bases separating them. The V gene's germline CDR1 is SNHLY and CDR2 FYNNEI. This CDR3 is CASSAAFGYTF. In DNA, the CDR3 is TGTGCCAGCAGTGCAGCCTTTGGCTACACCTTC.

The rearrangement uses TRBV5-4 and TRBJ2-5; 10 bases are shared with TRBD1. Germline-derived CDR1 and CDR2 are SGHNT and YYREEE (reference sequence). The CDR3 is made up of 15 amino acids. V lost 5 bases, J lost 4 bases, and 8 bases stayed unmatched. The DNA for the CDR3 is TGTGCCAGCAGTGGAAAGACAGGGGGCGGAGAGACCCAGTACTTC. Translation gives CASSGKTGGGETQYF.

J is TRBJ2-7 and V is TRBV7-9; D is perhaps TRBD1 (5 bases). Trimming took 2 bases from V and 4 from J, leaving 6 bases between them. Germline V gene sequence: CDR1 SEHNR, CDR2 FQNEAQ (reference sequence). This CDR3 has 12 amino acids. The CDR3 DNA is TGTGCCAGCAGCTTACAGGGTTACGAGCAGTACTTC. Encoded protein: CASSLQGYEQYF.

DNA for the CDR3: TGTGCCAGCAGTGAAGCCCGGGGACTAGCGGGAGTAGGGAGCACAGATACGCAGTATTTT. It translates to CASSEARGLAGVGSTDTQYF. The genes are TRBV2 and TRBJ2-3, with 14 bases identical to TRBD2. The CDR3 is 20 residues long. V lost 0 bases and J lost 0; bases outside the gene matches: 8. Per the germline V gene, CDR1 is SNHLY and CDR2 is FYNNEI.

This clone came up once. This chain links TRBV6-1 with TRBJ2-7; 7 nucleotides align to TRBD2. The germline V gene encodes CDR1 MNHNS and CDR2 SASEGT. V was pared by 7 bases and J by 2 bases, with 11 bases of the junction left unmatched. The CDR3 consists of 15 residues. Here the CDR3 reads CASTLAGIPPYEQYF. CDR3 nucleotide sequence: TGTGCCAGCACCTTAGCGGGTATCCCCCCCTACGAGCAGTACTTC.

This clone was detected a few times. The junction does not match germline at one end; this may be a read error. The CDR3 DNA follows: TGTGCCAGCAGCTCCATTCGGACATACCCATACGAGAAGTACTTC. Its protein is CASSSIRTYPYEKYF. The chain links TRBV7-9 to TRBJ2-7; possible D gene TRBD1, 5 bases. The germline V gene has CDR1 SEHNR and CDR2 FQNEAQ (reference sequence). The CDR3 is 15 amino acids.

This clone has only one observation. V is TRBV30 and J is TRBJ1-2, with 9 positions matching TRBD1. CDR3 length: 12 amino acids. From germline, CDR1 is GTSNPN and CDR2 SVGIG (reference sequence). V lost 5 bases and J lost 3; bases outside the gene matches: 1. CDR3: CAWGDRDYGYTF. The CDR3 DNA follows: TGTGCCTGGGGGGACAGGGACTATGGCTACACCTTC.